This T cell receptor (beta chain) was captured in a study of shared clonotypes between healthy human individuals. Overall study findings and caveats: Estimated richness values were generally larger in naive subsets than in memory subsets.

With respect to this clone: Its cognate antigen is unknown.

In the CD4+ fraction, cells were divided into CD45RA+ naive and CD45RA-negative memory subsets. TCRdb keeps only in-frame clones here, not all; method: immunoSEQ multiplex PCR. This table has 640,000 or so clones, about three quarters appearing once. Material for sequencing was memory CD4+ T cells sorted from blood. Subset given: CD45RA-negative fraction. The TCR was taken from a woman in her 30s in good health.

DNA of the CDR3: TGTGCCAGCAGAGGTCCGGGGGCAGGGGAGGGATATGGCTACACCTTC. Its protein product is CASRGPGAGEGYGYTF. The chain links TRBV28 to TRBJ1-2, with a tentative D call TRBD1 (6 bases). In germline, CDR1 is MDHEN, CDR2 SYDVKM. The CDR3 has 16 residues. Trimming removed 6 bases from V and 5 bases from J, with 22 bases in between.